Shown below are 24 T cell receptor beta chains from a single sample sequenced in a study of shared clonotypes between healthy human individuals. Profiling relied on immunoSEQ multiplex PCR, and the TCRdb table lists in-frame clones only, not all of them. The sample records 900,000 to 1,200,000 clones, about 80% being singletons. Sequenced: memory CD4+ T cells from PBMCs. The subset denotes: CD45RA-negative fraction. These receptors originate from a man between 18 and 35 years old in good health. Some clones in this sample may be carry-over from other donors' samples.

This chain uses TRBV11-3 with TRBJ1-1; no clear D gene. V lost 4 bases, J lost 1 base, and 7 bases lay in between. Germline V lookup: CDR1 SGHNT, CDR2 YENEEA. CDR3 length: 13 residues. In nucleotides, the CDR3 is TGTGCCAGCAGCTCCTCCCCGAACACTGAAGCTTTCTTT. As protein: CASSSSPNTEAFF.

The J gene is TRBJ2-7, the V gene TRBV29-1, with 13 bases lining up with TRBD2. V lost 0 bases to trimming and J lost 3 bases; unmatched junction nucleotides: 26. Germline CDR1 is SQVTM and CDR2 is ANQGSEA. This CDR3 spans 23 amino acids. CDR3 in amino acids: CSVEEGPRFRGLAGVGGLYEQYF. In nucleotides, the CDR3 is TGCAGCGTTGAAGAAGGTCCTAGGTTTCGTGGACTAGCGGGAGTAGGAGGGCTCTACGAGCAGTACTTC.

This chain links TRBV7-9 with TRBJ2-3, with D unresolved. V was shortened by 5 bases and J by 8 bases, with 11 bases between the two germline ends. From germline, CDR1 is SEHNR and CDR2 FQNEAQ (reference sequence). The CDR3 runs 12 residues. The DNA for the CDR3 is TGTGCCAGCAGCCCACCGTATGGTACGCAGTATTTT. Its translation: CASSPPYGTQYF.

V and J are TRBV2 and TRBJ2-5; no clear D. Germline CDR1 is SNHLY and CDR2 is FYNNEI. V shed 5 bases and J shed 0 bases, with 4 bases lying between them. This CDR3 has 12 residues. In DNA, the CDR3 is TGTGCCAGCAGTACATACCAAGAGACCCAGTACTTC. Protein sequence: CASSTYQETQYF. The full variable domain, its missing parts supplied by reference TRBV2 and TRBJ2-5, is EPEVTQTPSHQVTQMGQEVILRCVPISNHLYFYWYRQILGQKVEFLVSFYNNEISEKSEIFDDQFSVERPDGSNFTLKIRSTKLEDSAMYFCASSTYQETQYFGPGTRLLVL.

The chain uses TRBV7-8 and TRBJ2-5; 11 positions agree with TRBD2. CDR3 length: 16 amino acids. The germline CDR1 and CDR2 sequences are SGHVS and FQNEAQ. Unmatched junction bases numbered 9, after V lost 5 bases and J lost 4 bases. The CDR3 DNA reads as TGTGCCAGCAGCCCCGGACTAGCGGGTGGGGGAGAGACCCAGTACTTC. Its protein is CASSPGLAGGGETQYF.

This clone was detected only a few times. Written as DNA, the CDR3 is TGTGCCAGCAGATTTGCTAGCGGGAGGGCCGAGCAGTACTTC. It encodes CASRFASGRAEQYF. The J gene is TRBJ2-7, the V gene TRBV27, with TRBD2 matching 12 bases. The CDR3 extends over 14 amino acids. Germline assignment: CDR1 MNHEY and CDR2 SMNVEV (reference sequence). V lost 6 bases and J lost 6; bases outside the gene matches: 6.

This rearrangement joins TRBV19 to TRBJ1-1; D perhaps matches TRBD1 (6 bases). The V and J ends lost 4 bases and 3 bases respectively, with 15 bases between them. The CDR3 spans 15 residues. Germline V gives CDR1 LNHDA, CDR2 SQIVND (reference sequence). CDR3 region: CASSTTGTGYTEAFF. CDR3 coding DNA: TGTGCCAGTAGTACCACAGGAACAGGGTACACTGAAGCTTTCTTT.

The chain links TRBV28 to TRBJ2-7; TRBD2 matches 7 bases. The CDR3 has 13 residues. The germline V gene encodes CDR1 MDHEN and CDR2 SYDVKM. With 4 bases clipped from V and 9 bases from J, the junction kept 9 bases outside the gene matches. DNA for the CDR3: TGTGCCAGCAGTTCCGGGACTACTAATTGGCAGTACTTC. Translation gives CASSSGTTNWQYF.

This clone was observed a few times. The chain combines TRBV6-1 with TRBJ1-2, with TRBD1 matching over 10 bases. The junction had 2 bases not matched to a gene; V was cut back by 4 bases and J by 6 bases. CDR3 size: 13 residues. Per germline, CDR1 MNHNS and CDR2 SASEGT. CDR3 nucleotide sequence: TGTGCCAGCAGTGCCGGGACAGGGGATGGCTACACCTTC. Its protein is CASSAGTGDGYTF.

This chain connects TRBV5-6 to TRBJ1-3; 7 nucleotides align to TRBD1. With 4 bases clipped from V and 4 bases from J, the junction kept 2 bases outside the gene matches. Per the germline V gene, CDR1 is SGHDT and CDR2 is YYEEEE. This CDR3 spans 13 amino acids. The CDR3 protein is CASSQTGGNTIYF. The CDR3 DNA reads as TGTGCCAGCAGCCAGACAGGGGGAAACACCATATATTTT. Supplemented by reference TRBV5-6 and TRBJ1-3, the full variable domain reads DAGVTQSPTHLIKTRGQQVTLRCSPKSGHDTVSWYQQALGQGPQFIFQYYEEEERQRGNFPDRFSGHQFPNYSSELNVNALLLGDSALYLCASSQTGGNTIYFGEGSWLTVV.

Concerning this clone: Distinct nucleotide sequences in the sample also encode this CDR3. The J gene is TRBJ1-2, the V gene TRBV28; weak D call: TRBD1 (5 bases). The V gene's germline CDR1 is MDHEN and CDR2 SYDVKM. The CDR3 has 14 amino acids. V lost 5 bases and J lost 4, with 14 bases in between. CDR3 loop: CASSPGRGSYGYTF. In DNA, the CDR3 is TGTGCCAGCAGTCCGGGGCGCGGGTCCTATGGCTACACCTTC.

The V gene is TRBV5-1, the J gene TRBJ2-5; 12 bases match TRBD2. V shed 2 bases and J 5 bases; nucleotides not matched to a gene: 7. The CDR3 sequence is 16 residues long. Per the germline V gene, CDR1 is SGHRS and CDR2 is YFSETQ. CDR3 region: CASSLMTSGSGETQYF. CDR3 bases: TGCGCCAGCAGCTTAATGACTAGCGGGAGCGGTGAGACCCAGTACTTC.

The chain joins TRBV5-1 to TRBJ2-7, with TRBD1 identical over 7 bases. Trimming at V came to 0 bases and at J to 5 bases, leaving 8 bases not matched to a gene. The CDR3 runs to 15 residues. Germline V gene data show CDR1 as SGHRS and CDR2 as YFSETQ. CDR3 DNA: TGCGCCAGCAGCTTGGGCCCACAGGGGAGTCACGAGCAGTACTTC. Translated, it gives CASSLGPQGSHEQYF.

This clone was detected only a few times. The sample holds other DNA sequences that translate to the same CDR3. The chain employs TRBV2 and TRBJ2-5; D tentatively reads TRBD1 or TRBD2 (5 bases each). The ends were cut back, 7 bases at V and 5 bases at J, with 17 bases in the middle. CDR3 length: 14 amino acids. Germline-derived CDR1 and CDR2 are SNHLY and FYNNEI. In nucleotides, the CDR3 is TGTGCCAGCATCGGGGCGACCGGACGTGAGACCCAGTACTTC. Translation gives CASIGATGRETQYF.

This chain joins TRBV4-2 and TRBJ1-2, with D hard to call. The V end was cut by 1 base, the J end by 6 bases, with 9 bases between. Germline V gene sequence: CDR1 LGHNA, CDR2 YNFKEQ. This CDR3 spans 13 amino acids. CDR3 DNA sequence: TGTGCCAGCAGCCAAGGGTTGCCAGATGGCTACACCTTC. This gives the protein CASSQGLPDGYTF.

The chain employs TRBV19 and TRBJ1-5; possibly TRBD1 for D (5 bases). Trimming cost V 6 bases and J 4 bases, with 16 bases left between them. The CDR3 consists of 15 residues. CDR1 is LNHDA and CDR2 is SQIVND in the germline V gene (reference sequence). For the CDR3, the DNA is TGTGCCAGTAGGGCCCGACAGTCTCAAAATCAGCCCCAGCATTTT. It encodes CASRARQSQNQPQHF.

The rearrangement joins TRBV13 to TRBJ2-1; 7 nucleotides match TRBD2. This CDR3 region has 15 residues. The germline CDR1 and CDR2 sequences are PRHDT and FYEKMQ (reference sequence). V lost 3 bases, J lost 5 bases, and 7 bases stayed unmatched. CDR3 sequence (DNA): TGTGCCAGCAGCTTGGAACTAGCGAGAAACAATGAGCAGTTCTTC. This gives the protein CASSLELARNNEQFF. The full variable domain, rest sourced from reference TRBV13 and TRBJ2-1, is AAGVIQSPRHLIKEKRETATLKCYPIPRHDTVYWYQQGPGQDPQFLISFYEKMQSDKGSIPDRFSAQQFSDYHSELNMSSLELGDSALYFCASSLELARNNEQFFGPGTRLTVL.

The V call is TRBV6-5, the J call TRBJ2-1; tentatively, D is TRBD2 (6 bases). Germline V gives CDR1 MNHEY, CDR2 SVGAGI. The CDR3 is 15 residues long. Trimming took 6 bases from V and 5 from J, leaving 17 bases between them. DNA for the CDR3: TGTGCCAGCAGGGGACTCCCTGTCAGCAACAATGAGCAGTTCTTC. It codes for CASRGLPVSNNEQFF.

This clone is a singleton in its sample. V usage is TRBV19 and J usage is TRBJ1-2; D uncertain. V gave up 1 base and J gave up 8 bases, with 8 bases separating them. Looked up from germline, CDR1 is LNHDA and CDR2 is SQIVND (reference sequence). This CDR3 is built from 12 residues. The CDR3 reads CASSIGVTGYTF. CDR3 in DNA: TGTGCCAGTAGTATAGGAGTGACGGGCTACACCTTC. Filled out from reference TRBV19 and TRBJ1-2, the complete variable domain reads DGGITQSPKYLFRKEGQNVTLSCEQNLNHDAMYWYRQDPGQGLRLIYYSQIVNDFQKGDIAEGYSVSREKKESFPLTVTSAQKNPTAFYLCASSIGVTGYTFGSGTRLTVV.

The gene calls are TRBV11-1 and TRBJ1-2; weak D call: TRBD1 (5 bases). The germline gives CDR1 SGHAT, CDR2 FQDESV (reference sequence). The V end lost 3 bases, the J end lost 4 bases, and 9 bases lay between the germline ends. This CDR3 comprises 13 residues. The CDR3 here is CASSLGPIYGYTF. CDR3 in DNA: TGTGCCAGCAGCTTGGGGCCGATCTATGGCTACACCTTC.

About this clone itself: Other DNA sequences from this sample encode an identical CDR3 as well. J is TRBJ1-3 and V is TRBV27; possible D gene TRBD1, 5 bases. The CDR3 runs 14 residues. V shed 2 bases and J shed 2 bases, with 7 bases lying between them. The germline gives CDR1 MNHEY, CDR2 SMNVEV (reference sequence). The CDR3 DNA follows: TGTGCCAGCAGTTTAACAGGAGCTGGAAACACCATATATTTT. Amino acid sequence: CASSLTGAGNTIYF.

The chain is built from TRBV27 and TRBJ1-4; the D is unclear. Trimming removed 5 bases from V and 4 bases from J, with 8 bases in between. The CDR3 sequence is 13 residues long. The germline V gene has CDR1 MNHEY and CDR2 SMNVEV (reference sequence). This CDR3 reads CASSRTYNEKLFF. CDR3 coding DNA: TGTGCCAGCAGTCGTACCTATAATGAAAAACTGTTTTTT.

The V gene is TRBV2, the J gene TRBJ2-1; 7 bases line up with TRBD2. With V trimmed by 1 base and J by 3 bases, 15 bases remained unmatched. This CDR3 region has 19 residues. CDR1 and CDR2 from the germline V gene are SNHLY and FYNNEI. The CDR3 is CASSEVFELRLAYYNEQFF. The CDR3 DNA reads TGTGCCAGCAGTGAAGTTTTTGAATTACGACTAGCCTACTACAATGAGCAGTTCTTC.

J is TRBJ1-3 and V is TRBV7-2, with D unresolved. V was pared by 4 bases and J by 1 base, with 8 bases between. Germline-derived CDR1 and CDR2 are SGHTA and FQGNSA. The CDR3 covers 14 residues. CDR3 nucleotides: TGTGCCAGCAGCTCTCAGCAATCTGGAAACACCATATATTTT. Protein: CASSSQQSGNTIYF.